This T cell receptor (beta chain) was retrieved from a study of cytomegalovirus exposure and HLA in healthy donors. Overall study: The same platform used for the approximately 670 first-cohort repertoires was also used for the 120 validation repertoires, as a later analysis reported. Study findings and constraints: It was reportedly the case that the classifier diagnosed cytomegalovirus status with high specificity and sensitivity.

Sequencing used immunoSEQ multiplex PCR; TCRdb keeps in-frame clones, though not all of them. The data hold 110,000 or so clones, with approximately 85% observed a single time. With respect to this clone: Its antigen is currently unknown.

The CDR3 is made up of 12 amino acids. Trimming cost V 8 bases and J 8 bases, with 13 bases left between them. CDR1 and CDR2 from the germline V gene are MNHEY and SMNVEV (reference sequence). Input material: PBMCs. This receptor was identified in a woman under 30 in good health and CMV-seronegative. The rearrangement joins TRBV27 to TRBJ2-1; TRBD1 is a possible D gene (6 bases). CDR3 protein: CASGGPRDEQFF. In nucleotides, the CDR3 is TGTGCCAGCGGGGGCCCCAGGGATGAGCAGTTCTTC.